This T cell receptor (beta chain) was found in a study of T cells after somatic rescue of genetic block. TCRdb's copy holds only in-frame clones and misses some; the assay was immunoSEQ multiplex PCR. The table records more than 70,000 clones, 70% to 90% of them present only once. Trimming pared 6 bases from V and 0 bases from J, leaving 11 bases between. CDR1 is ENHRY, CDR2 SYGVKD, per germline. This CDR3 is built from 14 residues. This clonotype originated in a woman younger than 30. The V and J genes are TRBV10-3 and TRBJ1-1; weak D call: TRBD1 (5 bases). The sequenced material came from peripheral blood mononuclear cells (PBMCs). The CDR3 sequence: CAISGSRVNTEAFF. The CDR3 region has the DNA TGTGCCATCAGCGGGAGCAGGGTGAACACTGAAGCTTTCTTT.